The clone carrying this T cell receptor (beta chain) was picked up a small number of times. The sample belongs to a study of blood T cell repertoires in COVID-19. For the study at large: Sample material is recorded as cDNA or gDNA derived from T cells, B-cell-depleted T cells, or PBMCs.

This CDR3 comprises 15 residues. The ends lost 5 bases at V and 3 bases at J; junction bases unmatched: 4. CDR1 and CDR2 from the germline V gene are MNHEY and SVGAGI. Per the original data handling: By means of reference gene primer amplification, nucleated cell counts were estimated. Sequencing was performed with immunoSEQ multiplex PCR; in TCRdb, only in-frame clones are kept and a portion is missing. The DNA was the basis for D and trimming; V, J and clone size are from that table. The top ten hold roughly 7.7% of the sample, which has under 150,000 clones, roughly four fifths seen once. V usage is TRBV6-5 and J usage is TRBJ2-3; 11 bases match TRBD1. Sequencing was performed on peripheral blood. This TCR came from a human donor with acute or convalescent COVID-19. The donor label of this sample is uncertain. The CDR3 region has the DNA TGTGCCAGCAGTCAGGACAGGGGGCGTACAGATACGCAGTATTTT. Translating gives CASSQDRGRTDTQYF.